Each of the 14 T cell receptor beta chains below was sequenced from the same sample in a study of blood T cell repertoires in COVID-19. Data came from immunoSEQ multiplex PCR; TCRdb stores just in-frame clones and leaves some out. This sample has nearly 110,000 clones, with 84% found just once. Sequenced sample: peripheral blood. The receptors stem from a woman aged 55-70 years with acute or convalescent COVID-19.

This clone has only one observation. V usage is TRBV10-3 and J usage is TRBJ1-5; 10 bases agree with TRBD1. Trimming took 4 bases from V and 5 from J; bases not matched to a gene: 8. Germline V lookup: CDR1 ENHRY, CDR2 SYGVKD. The CDR3 has 16 residues. The DNA for the CDR3 is TGTGCCATCAGTGTTGGGGAGGGGACAGGGGATCAGCCCCAGCATTTT. This translates into CAISVGEGTGDQPQHF.

The CDR3 region has the DNA TGTGCCAGCAGCTCGGACAGCCTTTATTCACCCCTCCACTTT. Amino acids: CASSSDSLYSPLHF. The V and J genes are TRBV7-6 and TRBJ1-6; a weak D match, TRBD1 (6 bases). Deletions cut 4 bases from V and 8 bases from J, with 12 bases between. Looked up from germline, CDR1 is SGHVS and CDR2 is FNYEAQ. This CDR3 is 14 amino acids long.

This clone was found once. The V and J genes are TRBV18 and TRBJ1-1; possibly TRBD1 for D (6 bases). From germline, CDR1 is KGHSH and CDR2 LQKENI. This CDR3 has 14 residues. V was pared by 2 bases and J by 1 base, with 8 bases between. CDR3 in amino acids: CASSPETGNTEAFF. CDR3 DNA: TGTGCCAGCTCACCAGAGACAGGGAACACTGAAGCTTTCTTT.

V and J are TRBV10-3 and TRBJ2-7; 15 bases line up with TRBD2. CDR1 and CDR2 (germline): ENHRY, SYGVKD. This CDR3 is 16 amino acids long. V was pared by 0 bases and J by 6 bases, with 3 bases of the junction left unmatched. This chain's CDR3 is CAISESGTSGRIEQYF. The CDR3 DNA sequence: TGTGCCATCAGTGAGTCCGGGACTAGCGGGAGGATCGAGCAGTACTTC.

This rearrangement joins TRBV6-1 to TRBJ2-7; 10 bases agree with TRBD2. Germline V gene lookup returns CDR1 MNHNS and CDR2 SASEGT. This CDR3 has 20 amino acids. With V trimmed by 2 bases and J by 2 bases, 18 bases remained unmatched. CDR3 bases: TGTGCCAGCAGTGAAAGATCGGCTAGCGGGGGAAGAGGGTTCCCCTACGAGCAGTACTTC. Translated: CASSERSASGGRGFPYEQYF.

CDR3 nucleotide sequence: TGTGCCAGCAGCTTCCGCCCGACTAGCACAGATACGCAGTATTTT. Translated: CASSFRPTSTDTQYF. The rearrangement links TRBV7-2 to TRBJ2-3; D gene unclear. This CDR3 spans 15 amino acids. V gave up 3 bases and J gave up 0 bases, with 10 bases separating them. Germline V gives CDR1 SGHTA, CDR2 FQGNSA.

This chain connects TRBV10-2 to TRBJ2-7; 8 bases map to TRBD2. This CDR3 spans 17 amino acids. V lost 4 bases, J lost 3 bases, and 14 bases stayed unmatched. Germline CDR1 is WSHSY and CDR2 is SAAADI. CDR3 region: CASSAPVGREGIYEQYF. The CDR3 coding sequence is TGCGCCAGCAGTGCCCCAGTGGGACGGGAGGGTATCTACGAGCAGTACTTC.

This clone was detected once. The chain employs TRBV10-3 and TRBJ1-1; 10 bases line up with TRBD1. The CDR3 extends over 16 amino acids. The germline V gene encodes CDR1 ENHRY and CDR2 SYGVKD. Germline trimming cut 5 bases from V and 2 bases from J; bases unmatched to any gene: 8. In DNA, the CDR3 is TGTGCCATCAGTACCGGGACAGGGGTGGGAAACACTGAAGCTTTCTTT. Protein sequence: CAISTGTGVGNTEAFF.

J is TRBJ1-3 and V is TRBV5-1; no definite D call. Germline CDR1 is SGHRS and CDR2 is YFSETQ. The CDR3 totals 15 residues. Trimming removed 6 bases from V and 0 bases from J, with 13 bases in between. CDR3 sequence (DNA): TGCGCCAGCAAGTTTGACACGAGCTCTGGAAACACCATATATTTT. Protein: CASKFDTSSGNTIYF.

The rearrangement links TRBV9 to TRBJ1-1; D might be TRBD1 (6 bases). Germline-derived CDR1 and CDR2 are SGDLS and YYNGEE. This CDR3 region has 15 residues. V shed 3 bases and J shed 5 bases, with 17 bases lying between them. The CDR3 coding sequence is TGTGCCAGCAGCGGCCTTCCGGGACAATATACTGAAGCTTTCTTT. It is translated as CASSGLPGQYTEAFF.

The chain uses TRBV29-1 and TRBJ2-2; D ambiguous. Germline CDR1 SQVTM, CDR2 ANQGSEA. The CDR3 spans 13 residues. V was shortened by 4 bases and J by 1 base, with 7 bases between the two germline ends. CDR3 sequence reads: CSVGLLNTGELFF. The CDR3 DNA reads TGCAGCGTTGGGCTGCTGAACACCGGGGAGCTGTTTTTT.

This rearrangement joins TRBV19 to TRBJ1-1; TRBD1 agrees at 7 bases. J gave up 4 bases and V 4 bases, and 3 bases lay outside the gene matches. Germline V lookup: CDR1 LNHDA, CDR2 SQIVND (reference sequence). This CDR3 has 13 residues. The CDR3 DNA reads as TGTGCCAGTAGTAGGGACAGTATCACTGAAGCTTTCTTT. It codes for CASSRDSITEAFF.

This clone has a single count. The chain recombines TRBV29-1 with TRBJ2-5; 8 bases are a match to TRBD1. J gave up 5 bases and V 3 bases, and 11 bases lay outside the gene matches. This CDR3 comprises 15 residues. The germline V gene encodes CDR1 SQVTM and CDR2 ANQGSEA. CDR3 amino acids: CSVEGDRNGRETQYF. The CDR3 DNA reads TGCAGCGTTGAGGGGGACAGGAACGGTCGGGAGACCCAGTACTTC.

The chain recombines TRBV7-8 with TRBJ2-1, with D possibly matching TRBD2 (6 bases). Trimming stripped 1 base from V and 4 bases from J, with 11 bases between. The CDR3 consists of 15 residues. Germline-derived CDR1 and CDR2 are SGHVS and FQNEAQ. DNA of the CDR3: TGTGCCAGCAGCTTAGACGTAGCGGCGTACAATGAGCAGTTCTTC. Translated, it gives CASSLDVAAYNEQFF.